This T cell receptor beta chain was captured in a study of OX40 agonist ivuxolimab in advanced cancers. Sequencing was performed with immunoSEQ multiplex PCR; in TCRdb, only in-frame clones are kept and a portion is missing. Found here are some 64,000 clones, about 87% of them singletons; the top ten hold roughly 0.66%. CDR1 and CDR2 (germline): SGHTA, FQGNSA. This CDR3 is built from 13 residues. Trimming cost V 4 bases and J 6 bases; bases outside gene matches: 3. Sequences were derived from CD4+ or CD8+ T cells sorted from blood, sampled in a trial of the OX40 agonist ivuxolimab. The sequence was collected from an adult with an advanced solid tumor such as melanoma, head and neck, liver or kidney cancer. This rearrangement joins TRBV7-2 to TRBJ2-1; 7 bases align to TRBD1. CDR3 DNA: TGTGCCAGCAGCTCGGACAGGAGCAATGAGCAGTTCTTC. It codes for CASSSDRSNEQFF.